This TCR beta chain was identified during a study of blood T cell repertoires in COVID-19. Study at large: Sample material is recorded as cDNA or gDNA derived from T cells, B-cell-depleted T cells, or PBMCs.

V was clipped by 5 bases and J by 5 bases; unmatched bases: 10. Germline-derived CDR1 and CDR2 are MNHEY and SVGAGI. The CDR3 loop spans 15 amino acids. Measured with immunoSEQ multiplex PCR; TCRdb has only the in-frame clones, and not every one. The sample lists about 16,000 clones, roughly nine tenths occurring once. The sequenced material came from peripheral blood. V is TRBV6-5 and J is TRBJ2-7, with TRBD1 matching 9 bases. This receptor was identified in a man aged 60 to 69 with acute or convalescent COVID-19. The CDR3 is CASSPSGTGSDEQYF. The CDR3 coding sequence is TGTGCCAGCAGTCCTTCGGGGACAGGGTCGGACGAGCAGTACTTC.